The entry below gives a single T cell receptor beta chain sequence along with its context. The protocol was immunoSEQ multiplex PCR, while the TCRdb copy is restricted to in-frame clones and leaves out a portion. Counted here are about 180,000 clones, 80% to 90% occurring once; the ten biggest clones make up about 8.6%. CDR1 SGHTA and CDR2 FQGTGA come from the germline V gene. The V and J ends lost 1 base and 7 bases respectively, with 14 bases between them. The CDR3 contains 14 residues. This specimen belongs to a study of blood T cell repertoires in COVID-19. The chain couples TRBV7-3 to TRBJ2-7, with a tentative D call TRBD1 (6 bases). The sequence came from a man aged 45-65 years with active or convalescent COVID-19. Sequenced input: peripheral blood. CDR3 nucleotide sequence: TGTGCCAGCAGCTTAATACCGGGACATGAAGAGCAGTACTTC. Protein product: CASSLIPGHEEQYF.